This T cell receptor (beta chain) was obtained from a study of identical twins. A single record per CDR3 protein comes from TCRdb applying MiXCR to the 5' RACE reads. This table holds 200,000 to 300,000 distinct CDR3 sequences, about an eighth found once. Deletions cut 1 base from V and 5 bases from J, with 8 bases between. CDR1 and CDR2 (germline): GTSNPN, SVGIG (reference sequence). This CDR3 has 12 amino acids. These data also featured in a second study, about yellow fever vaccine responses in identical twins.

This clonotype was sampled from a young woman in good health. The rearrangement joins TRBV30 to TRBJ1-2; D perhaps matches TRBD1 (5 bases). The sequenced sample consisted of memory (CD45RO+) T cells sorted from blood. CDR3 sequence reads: CAWSDGGYGYTF. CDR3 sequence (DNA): TGTGCCTGGAGTGACGGGGGGTATGGCTACACCTTC.